These 30 T cell receptor beta chains came from one sample sequenced in a study of T cell responses to AZD1222 COVID-19 vaccine. Assay: immunoSEQ multiplex PCR; the TCRdb copy retains only in-frame clones and omits some. The table has more than 90,000 clones, about 90% seen once. Sequenced here: peripheral blood, sampled on day 0 of AZD1222 vaccination. All receptors come from an adult in good health.

The chain is built from TRBV5-1 and TRBJ1-3; 8 bases line up with TRBD1. Per germline, CDR1 SGHRS and CDR2 YFSETQ. The CDR3 is made up of 16 amino acids. After removal of 0 bases from V and 0 bases from J, the junction contained 2 bases not matched to a gene. The CDR3 loop reads CASSLDGTGSGNTIYF. CDR3 sequence (DNA): TGCGCCAGCAGCTTGGATGGGACAGGCTCTGGAAACACCATATATTTT.

V is TRBV4-1 and J is TRBJ1-2; TRBD1 agrees at 9 bases. The CDR3 is 15 amino acids. The germline CDR1 and CDR2 sequences are MGHRA and YSYEKL. V trimming: 3 bases; J trimming: 6 bases; junction bases outside the gene matches: 8. DNA of the CDR3: TGCGCCAGCAGCCAGGTTACAGGGGGCAGAGATGGCTACACCTTC. Amino acids: CASSQVTGGRDGYTF.

The genes are TRBV6-6 and TRBJ2-7; 7 bases map to TRBD1. CDR1 and CDR2 (germline): MNHNY, SVGAGI (reference sequence). The junction had 7 bases not matched to a gene; V was cut back by 4 bases and J by 1 base. CDR3 length: 15 residues. The CDR3, as DNA: TGTGCCAGCAGTTCCCGCGGACAGGAGTCCTACGAGCAGTACTTC. This translates into CASSSRGQESYEQYF.

This clone was seen a single time. The V call is TRBV7-8, the J call TRBJ2-1; possible D gene TRBD1, 6 bases. V was clipped by 3 bases and J by 8 bases, with 17 bases between them. CDR3 length: 15 residues. Germline V lookup: CDR1 SGHVS, CDR2 FQNEAQ. The CDR3 region is CASSFSGAAPHEQFF. The CDR3 nucleotides are TGTGCCAGCAGCTTTTCAGGGGCCGCTCCCCATGAGCAGTTCTTC.

The chain links TRBV18 to TRBJ1-5; 9 nucleotides align to TRBD1. In germline, CDR1 is KGHSH, CDR2 LQKENI. The trim removed 5 bases at V and 2 bases at J, leaving 4 bases unmatched. The CDR3 loop spans 15 amino acids. The chain's CDR3 is CASSATGGGNQPQHF. Written as DNA, the CDR3 is TGTGCCAGCTCAGCAACAGGGGGCGGCAATCAGCCCCAGCATTTT.

The V call is TRBV2, the J call TRBJ2-2; 7 positions match TRBD1. Losses at the gene ends were 8 bases for V and 5 bases for J; bases not matched to a gene: 8. The CDR3 is made up of 14 amino acids. From germline, CDR1 is SNHLY and CDR2 FYNNEI. The DNA for the CDR3 is TGTGCCAGCGGATACAGGGGCGGGACCGGGGAGCTGTTTTTT. Residues: CASGYRGGTGELFF.

This chain uses TRBV28 with TRBJ2-1; 7 bases match TRBD2. The CDR3 extends over 12 amino acids. The germline CDR1 and CDR2 sequences are MDHEN and SYDVKM. With 2 bases clipped from V and 12 bases from J, the junction kept 4 bases outside the gene matches. CDR3 coding DNA: TGTGCCAGCAGTTTAAAGAGGGAGGGGCAGTTCTTC. This sequence encodes CASSLKREGQFF.

V is TRBV9 and J is TRBJ1-2; no clear D. The germline V gene encodes CDR1 SGDLS and CDR2 YYNGEE. The CDR3 is 16 amino acids. Between the trimmed V and J ends, which lost 3 bases and 6 bases, there was a span of 21 bases. CDR3 nucleotides: TGTGCCAGCAGCGATCCCCGCCGGACGATAACGCATGGCTACACCTTC. It yields the protein CASSDPRRTITHGYTF.

The chain uses TRBV27 and TRBJ1-2, with D possibly TRBD1 on 5 matching bases. This CDR3 spans 13 amino acids. Germline assignment: CDR1 MNHEY and CDR2 SMNVEV (reference sequence). Trimming stripped 3 bases from V and 7 bases from J, with 12 bases between. CDR3 bases: TGTGCCAGCAGTTTGACAGAGGAGGCTGGCTACACCTTC. Protein: CASSLTEEAGYTF.

The V call is TRBV6-5, the J call TRBJ2-7, with a weak D call TRBD2 (7 bases). The length of the CDR3 is 14 residues. Germline CDR1 reads MNHEY; CDR2 reads SVGAGI. V was cut by 6 bases and J by 7 bases, with 19 bases left in between. The CDR3: CASSLLGGAREQYF. The DNA for the CDR3 is TGTGCCAGCAGCCTCCTAGGGGGGGCCCGAGAGCAGTACTTC.

Details on this clone: The junction differs from germline at one of its ends, possibly a read error. V usage is TRBV6-2 or TRBV6-3 and J usage is TRBJ1-2; D ambiguous. The CDR3 contains 12 residues. The V gene's germline CDR1 is MNHEY and CDR2 SVGEGT. The chain's CDR3 is CASRYYSYGYTF. The CDR3 nucleotides read TGTGCCAGCAGATACTACAGCTATGGCTACACCTTC.

The chain couples TRBV2 to TRBJ2-2; 10 nucleotides agree with TRBD1. Trimming removed 0 bases from V and 4 bases from J; junction bases left unmatched: 5. The CDR3 is made up of 17 amino acids. Per germline, CDR1 SNHLY and CDR2 FYNNEI. DNA of the CDR3: TGTGCCAGCAGTGAAGCGCGAGGGACAGGGGTCACCGGGGAGCTGTTTTTT. Translating gives CASSEARGTGVTGELFF.

The rearrangement links TRBV9 to TRBJ1-5; D gene uncertain. This CDR3 contains 16 residues. V gave up 0 bases and J gave up 4 bases, with 14 bases separating them. Germline V gene lookup returns CDR1 SGDLS and CDR2 YYNGEE. The CDR3 sequence is CASSVAKGKYNQPQHF. The CDR3 bases are TGTGCCAGCAGCGTAGCTAAAGGGAAGTATAATCAGCCCCAGCATTTT.

The chain joins TRBV6-1 to TRBJ2-6, with D perhaps TRBD1 (5 bases). Germline V CDR1 and CDR2: MNHNS, SASEGT. This CDR3 is 16 amino acids long. V lost 5 bases and J lost 0, with 11 bases in between. The CDR3 DNA reads as TGTGCCAGCAGTCAAGACAGCAACTCTGGGGCCAACGTCCTGACTTTC. Its protein product is CASSQDSNSGANVLTF.

The chain links TRBV18 to TRBJ1-1, with a possible D match to TRBD1 (5 bases). The CDR3 length is 16 residues. Trimming removed 5 bases from V and 1 base from J, with 17 bases in between. Germline CDR1 and CDR2: KGHSH and LQKENI. CDR3 DNA sequence: TGTGCCAGCTCAACAAGGGGCCTGGACGCGAACACTGAAGCTTTCTTT. Its translation is CASSTRGLDANTEAFF.

The chain is built from TRBV2 and TRBJ2-7; the D is unclear. V was clipped by 6 bases and J by 7 bases, with 16 bases between them. CDR1 is SNHLY and CDR2 is FYNNEI in the germline V gene. The CDR3 consists of 13 residues. Here the CDR3 reads CASSRLHGGEQYF. CDR3 DNA sequence: TGTGCCAGCAGCCGACTCCATGGTGGTGAGCAGTACTTC.

The gene calls are TRBV19 and TRBJ2-3; D possibly matches TRBD1 or TRBD2 (5 bases each). The germline V gene has CDR1 LNHDA and CDR2 SQIVND (reference sequence). CDR3 length equals 15 residues. V was shortened by 2 bases and J by 4 bases, with 13 bases between the two germline ends. The CDR3 sequence: CASSISGTLADTQYF. CDR3 nucleotides: TGTGCCAGTAGTATAAGTGGGACCCTCGCAGATACGCAGTATTTT.

The chain employs TRBV10-3 and TRBJ2-7, with D tentatively TRBD2 (5 bases). This CDR3 has 13 residues. Germline values: CDR1 ENHRY, CDR2 SYGVKD. V was cut by 8 bases and J by 3 bases, with 14 bases left in between. CDR3 region: CAIGSSAGYEQYF. In DNA, the CDR3 is TGTGCCATCGGGAGTTCGGCGGGCTACGAGCAGTACTTC.

The chain has TRBV6-1 and TRBJ2-7; D may be TRBD1 (6 bases). Germline V gives CDR1 MNHNS, CDR2 SASEGT. This CDR3 region has 14 residues. Trimming removed 1 base from V and 5 bases from J, with 12 bases in between. The CDR3 nucleotides are TGTGCCAGCAGTGAAGAACAGGGATGGGACGAGCAGTACTTC. Translating it yields CASSEEQGWDEQYF.

J is TRBJ2-7 and V is TRBV6-5; D possibly corresponds to TRBD1 (6 bases). Germline values: CDR1 MNHEY, CDR2 SVGAGI. The CDR3 sequence is 15 residues long. Trimming took off 8 bases at V and 2 bases at J, with 19 bases between the two ends. The CDR3 nucleotides read TGTGCCAGCCGCCCAGGGGACACCTCAACCTACGAGCAGTACTTC. It translates to CASRPGDTSTYEQYF.

V gene TRBV11-2 combines with J gene TRBJ2-5; a possible D gene is TRBD2 (5 bases). Trimming removed 5 bases from V and 3 bases from J, with 13 bases in between. CDR3 length: 14 residues. Looked up from germline, CDR1 is SGHAT and CDR2 is FQNNGV. The DNA of the CDR3 is TGTGCCAGCAGCCCCCTGCACGGGAAAGAGACCCAGTACTTC. It codes for CASSPLHGKETQYF.

This chain uses TRBV18 with TRBJ1-2; D may be TRBD1 (6 bases). CDR1 is KGHSH, CDR2 LQKENI, per germline. V was trimmed by 3 bases and J by 2 bases, leaving 19 bases between them. The CDR3 runs to 17 residues. For the CDR3, the DNA is TGTGCCAGCTCACCCGTCGCGACGCGGACAGTAAACTATGGCTACACCTTC. It encodes CASSPVATRTVNYGYTF.

The rearrangement joins TRBV10-2 to TRBJ2-7; 8 positions agree with TRBD1. J lost 5 bases, V lost 1 base, and 7 bases had no gene match. This CDR3 is 15 amino acids long. The germline gives CDR1 WSHSY, CDR2 SAAADI. The CDR3 region has the DNA TGCGCCAGCAGTGAGTTGGCAGGGGGCTTCCACGAGCAGTACTTC. Translation gives CASSELAGGFHEQYF.

This chain connects TRBV25-1 to TRBJ1-1; D may be TRBD1 (5 bases). This CDR3 has 15 residues. V was clipped by 6 bases and J by 1 base, with 15 bases between them. Looked up from germline, CDR1 is MGHDK and CDR2 is SYGVNS. CDR3: CASSQVGRGNTEAFF. The CDR3 nucleotides are TGTGCCAGCAGCCAGGTCGGTAGGGGGAACACTGAAGCTTTCTTT.

This clone was seen a single time. The chain couples TRBV19 to TRBJ2-1; 8 positions match TRBD2. Germline assignment: CDR1 LNHDA and CDR2 SQIVND (reference sequence). J gave up 7 bases and V 4 bases, and 12 bases lay outside the gene matches. This CDR3 is built from 16 residues. CDR3 sequence: CASSTLQLAGINEQFF. The CDR3 region has the DNA TGTGCCAGTAGTACCTTGCAGCTAGCGGGTATAAATGAGCAGTTCTTC.

V usage is TRBV7-9 and J usage is TRBJ2-2, with 7 nucleotides matching TRBD1. The CDR3 spans 15 residues. The trim removed 6 bases at V and 2 bases at J, leaving 6 bases unmatched. Germline V gives CDR1 SEHNR, CDR2 FQNEAQ (reference sequence). CDR3 protein: CASSFDRVNTGELFF. CDR3 in DNA: TGTGCCAGCAGTTTCGACAGGGTCAACACCGGGGAGCTGTTTTTT.

This chain links TRBV10-3 with TRBJ2-2; weak D call: TRBD1 (6 bases). Germline V lookup: CDR1 ENHRY, CDR2 SYGVKD. CDR3 length equals 17 residues. Trimming shortened V by 4 bases and J by 1 base, and 16 bases separated the two germline ends. The CDR3, as DNA: TGTGCCATCAGTGGCCGGGACATAGATCTGAACACCGGGGAGCTGTTTTTT. Residues: CAISGRDIDLNTGELFF.

The rearrangement joins TRBV4-2 to TRBJ2-1; 12 bases line up with TRBD2. The junction had 14 bases not matched to a gene; V was cut back by 2 bases and J by 6 bases. Germline V gene sequence: CDR1 LGHNA, CDR2 YNFKEQ. CDR3 size: 19 residues. Here the CDR3 DNA reads TGTGCCAGCAGCCAATCCCCCACTGGTATGACTAGCGGGGGCAATGAGCAGTTCTTC. This gives the protein CASSQSPTGMTSGGNEQFF.

V and J are TRBV29-1 and TRBJ1-1; the D is unclear. Germline-derived CDR1 and CDR2 are SQVTM and ANQGSEA. The CDR3 runs 14 residues. V was shortened by 4 bases and J by 0 bases, with 12 bases between the two germline ends. The CDR3 DNA is TGCAGCGTTGGAGTACTATGGATGAACACTGAAGCTTTCTTT. Its translation is CSVGVLWMNTEAFF.

The gene calls are TRBV18 and TRBJ1-2, with D uncertain. This CDR3 spans 13 amino acids. Per the germline V gene, CDR1 is KGHSH and CDR2 is LQKENI. The V end lost 0 bases, the J end lost 4 bases, and 6 bases lay between the germline ends. Here the CDR3 reads CASSPPAGYGYTF. Written as DNA, the CDR3 is TGTGCCAGCTCACCACCGGCAGGCTATGGCTACACCTTC.